Sequencing of this T cell receptor (beta chain) was carried out in a study of blood T cell repertoires in COVID-19. Study-wide context: Sources were T cells, B-cell-depleted T cells, or PBMCs; the material itself was cDNA or gDNA.

CDR1 and CDR2 (germline): LGHDT, YNNKEL (reference sequence). This CDR3 contains 15 residues. Trimming removed 5 bases from V and 7 bases from J; junction bases left unmatched: 8. Only in-frame clones appear in the TCRdb table, and some are missing; sequencing was by immunoSEQ multiplex PCR. The sample carries about 64,000 clones, 85% to 90% recorded once. The cohort comprised adults aged roughly 18 to 95 years residing in some 24 US areas. The sequence came from a woman between 40 and 55 years old who had recovered from COVID-19. V usage is TRBV3-1 (or the pseudogene TRBV3-2) and J usage is TRBJ1-4, with TRBD1 identical over 9 bases. Sequences were obtained from PBMCs or T cells enriched from blood (not recorded which). CDR3 region: CASSTRQGVSEKLFF. In DNA, the CDR3 is TGTGCCAGCAGCACCCGACAGGGGGTATCTGAAAAACTGTTTTTT.